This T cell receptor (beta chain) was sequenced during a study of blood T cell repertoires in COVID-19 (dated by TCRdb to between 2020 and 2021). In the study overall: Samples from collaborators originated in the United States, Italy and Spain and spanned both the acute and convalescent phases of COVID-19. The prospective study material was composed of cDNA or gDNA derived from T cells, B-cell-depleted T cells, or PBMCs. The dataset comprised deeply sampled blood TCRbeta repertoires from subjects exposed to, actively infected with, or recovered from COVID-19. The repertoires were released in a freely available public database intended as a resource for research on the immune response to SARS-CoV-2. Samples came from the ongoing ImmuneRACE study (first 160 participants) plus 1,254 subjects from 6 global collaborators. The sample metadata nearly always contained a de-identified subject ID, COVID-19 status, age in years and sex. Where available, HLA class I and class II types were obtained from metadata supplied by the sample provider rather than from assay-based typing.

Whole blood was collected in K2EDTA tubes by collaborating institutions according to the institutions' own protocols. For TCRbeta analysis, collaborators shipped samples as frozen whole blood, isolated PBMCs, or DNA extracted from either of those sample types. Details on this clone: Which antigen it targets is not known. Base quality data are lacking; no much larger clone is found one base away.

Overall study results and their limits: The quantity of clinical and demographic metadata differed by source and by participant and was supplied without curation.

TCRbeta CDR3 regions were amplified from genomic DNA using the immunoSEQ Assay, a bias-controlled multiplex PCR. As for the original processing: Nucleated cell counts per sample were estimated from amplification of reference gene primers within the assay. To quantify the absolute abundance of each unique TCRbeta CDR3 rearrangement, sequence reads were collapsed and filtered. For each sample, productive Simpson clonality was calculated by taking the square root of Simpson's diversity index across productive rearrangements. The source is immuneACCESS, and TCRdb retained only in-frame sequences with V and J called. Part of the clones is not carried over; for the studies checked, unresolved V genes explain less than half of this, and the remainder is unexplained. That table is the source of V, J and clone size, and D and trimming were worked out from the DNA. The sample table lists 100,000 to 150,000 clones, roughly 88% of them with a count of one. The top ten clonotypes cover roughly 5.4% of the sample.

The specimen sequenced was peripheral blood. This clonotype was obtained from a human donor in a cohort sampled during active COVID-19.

In nucleotides, the sequence is TGTGCCTGGAGCGAGACAGCTTCTGGAAACACCATATATTTT. Its product reads: CAWSETASGNTIYF. This chain is built from TRBV30 and TRBJ1-3; 5 matching bases give a weak D call of TRBD1. V loses 3 bases of germline sequence and J loses 1 base, and the interval between the two ends is 10 bases. From the cysteine up to the phenylalanine, the CDR3 has a length of 14 residues. The CDR3 DNA has 42 bases and is translated from base 1. In the germline V gene (reference sequence), CDR1 corresponds to GTSNPN and CDR2 to SVGIG.